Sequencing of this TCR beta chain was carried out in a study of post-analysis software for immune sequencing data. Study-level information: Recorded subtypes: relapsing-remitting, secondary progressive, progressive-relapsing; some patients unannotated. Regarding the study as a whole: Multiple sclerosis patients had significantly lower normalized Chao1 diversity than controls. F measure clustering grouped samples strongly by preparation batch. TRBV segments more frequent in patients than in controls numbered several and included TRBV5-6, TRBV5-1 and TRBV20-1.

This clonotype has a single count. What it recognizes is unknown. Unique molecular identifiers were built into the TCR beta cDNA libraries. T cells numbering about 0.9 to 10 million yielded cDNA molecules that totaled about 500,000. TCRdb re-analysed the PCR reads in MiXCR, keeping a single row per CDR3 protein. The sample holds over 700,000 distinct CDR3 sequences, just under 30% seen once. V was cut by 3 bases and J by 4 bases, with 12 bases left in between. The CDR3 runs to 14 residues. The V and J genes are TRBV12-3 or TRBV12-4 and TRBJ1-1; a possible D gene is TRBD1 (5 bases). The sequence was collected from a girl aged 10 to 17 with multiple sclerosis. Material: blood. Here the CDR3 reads CASSFKGSPTEAFF. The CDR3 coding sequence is TGTGCCAGCAGTTTTAAGGGGTCCCCCACTGAAGCTTTCTTT.